Each of the 18 T cell receptor beta chains below was sequenced from the same sample in a study of low-dose radiotherapy and immunotherapy resistance in tumors. Alpha and beta chains were covered, as first-strand cDNA relied on TRAV- and TRBV-specific primers. TCR amplification ran 20 PCR cycles using constant-region and V-primer adapter primers. TCRdb processed the reads anew with MiXCR; each CDR3 protein has one entry. Of some 100,000 distinct CDR3 sequences listed, more than 20% are singletons. Described time point: after trial treatment. The treatment was: LDRT plus nivolumab, ipilimumab, low-dose cyclophosphamide and aspirin (RACIN trial). Material: PBMCs, obtained after low-dose radiotherapy plus immunotherapy. Receptors were obtained from a male donor with prostate cancer.

In its sample, this clonotype was seen many times. The chain links TRBV3-1 to TRBJ2-1; D not resolved. Germline CDR1 reads LGHDT; CDR2 reads YNNKEL (reference sequence). V gave up 1 base and J gave up 4 bases, with 14 bases separating them. The length of the CDR3 is 16 residues. CDR3 sequence (DNA): TGTGCCAGCAGCCAAGGATGGCAGGAGCTGTACAATGAGCAGTTCTTC. Translating it yields CASSQGWQELYNEQFF.

This clonotype was seen at least ten times. The gene calls are TRBV20-1 and TRBJ2-5; a possible D gene is TRBD2 (6 bases). The CDR3 contains 14 residues. Per the germline V gene, CDR1 is DFQATT and CDR2 is SNEGSKA (reference sequence). Trimming shortened V by 3 bases and J by 1 base, and 12 bases separated the two germline ends. The CDR3 reads CSASGGAIQETQYF. For the CDR3, the DNA is TGCAGTGCTAGCGGGGGTGCTATCCAAGAGACCCAGTACTTC.

This clonotype has ten or more counts. The chain combines TRBV7-9 with TRBJ1-2, with 8 positions matching TRBD1. The germline V gene encodes CDR1 SEHNR and CDR2 FQNEAQ (reference sequence). V lost 6 bases and J lost 0; bases outside the gene matches: 6. The CDR3 extends over 15 amino acids. CDR3 in DNA: TGTGCCAGCAGGTTCAGGGGGCCTCCTAACTATGGCTACACCTTC. This codes for CASRFRGPPNYGYTF.

V is TRBV27 and J is TRBJ1-5; D is possibly TRBD1 (6 bases). Germline CDR1 is MNHEY and CDR2 is SMNVEV (reference sequence). V lost 10 bases and J 1 base, leaving 14 bases between the germline ends. This CDR3 spans 14 amino acids. CDR3 region: CATQGQGSNQPQHF. The CDR3 DNA reads as TGTGCCACCCAGGGGCAAGGCAGCAATCAGCCCCAGCATTTT.

This clonotype appeared many times. CDR3 nucleotide sequence: TGCGCCAGCAGTGACCCGGCAGGGGCTAACACCGGGGAGCTGTTTTTT. It translates to CASSDPAGANTGELFF. The chain couples TRBV10-2 to TRBJ2-2; maybe TRBD1 (6 bases). The V end was cut by 3 bases, the J end by 2 bases, with 13 bases between. The CDR3 covers 16 residues. Germline V gene data show CDR1 as WSHSY and CDR2 as SAAADI.

At least ten counts were recorded for this clonotype. The chain recombines TRBV20-1 with TRBJ1-1, with unresolved D. Looked up from germline, CDR1 is DFQATT and CDR2 is SNEGSKA (reference sequence). The length of the CDR3 is 17 residues. V gave up 0 bases and J gave up 2 bases, with 19 bases separating them. CDR3 in DNA: TGCAGTGCTAGAGATTCCCGGGCCCCAAACCTTAACACTGAAGCTTTCTTT. It yields the protein CSARDSRAPNLNTEAFF.

This clonotype was counted at least ten times. The V call is TRBV7-2, the J call TRBJ2-7; D is possibly TRBD2 (5 bases). The CDR3 contains 16 residues. V was shortened by 5 bases and J by 5 bases, with 22 bases between the two germline ends. Germline lookup yields CDR1 SGHTA and CDR2 FQGNSA. CDR3 sequence reads: CASSLAPVGLRDEQYF. The CDR3 nucleotides are TGTGCCAGCAGCCTTGCCCCCGTGGGTTTGAGGGACGAGCAGTACTTC. The complete variable domain, with remaining parts taken from reference TRBV7-2 and TRBJ2-7, reads GAGVSQSPSNKVTEKGKDVELRCDPISGHTALYWYRQSLGQGLEFLIYFQGNSAPDKSGLPSDRFSAERTGGSVSTLTIQRTQQEDSAVYLCASSLAPVGLRDEQYFGPGTRLTVT.

J is TRBJ2-1 and V is TRBV6-6; TRBD2 matches at 8 bases. The V and J ends lost 2 bases and 3 bases, in that order; junction bases with no gene match: 9. The CDR3 consists of 17 residues. Per germline, CDR1 MNHNY and CDR2 SVGAGI (reference sequence). CDR3 bases: TGTGCCAGCAGTTACCCTATAACCGGGACTAGCTACAATGAGCAGTTCTTC. It is translated as CASSYPITGTSYNEQFF.

Ten or more counts support this clonotype. This chain joins TRBV30 and TRBJ1-5; D possibly corresponds to TRBD1 (5 bases). The CDR3 covers 14 residues. The V end was cut by 1 base, the J end by 4 bases, with 11 bases between. CDR1 and CDR2 from the germline V gene are GTSNPN and SVGIG (reference sequence). CDR3 in amino acids: CAWSGGTRNQPQHF. The CDR3 DNA reads as TGTGCCTGGAGTGGGGGGACTCGGAATCAGCCCCAGCATTTT.

This clonotype showed up many times. The CDR3 DNA follows: TGTGCCAGCAGCTTGGGGCTAGATCCCCGCCGCAGGGATACGCAGTATTTT. Residues: CASSLGLDPRRRDTQYF. This chain joins TRBV5-5 and TRBJ2-3; unclear D gene. This CDR3 is built from 17 residues. The V end was cut by 0 bases, the J end by 6 bases, with 20 bases between. The V gene's germline CDR1 is SGHKS and CDR2 YYEKEE (reference sequence).

There are many counts of this clonotype. The chain joins TRBV5-1 to TRBJ2-3; weak D call: TRBD1 (6 bases). Per germline, CDR1 SGHRS and CDR2 YFSETQ. V was pared by 2 bases and J by 1 base, with 8 bases between. The CDR3 contains 14 residues. The CDR3 reads CASSLQGRTDTQYF. CDR3 nucleotides: TGCGCCAGCAGCTTACAGGGTCGCACAGATACGCAGTATTTT.

This chain links TRBV29-1 with TRBJ2-1; D perhaps matches TRBD2 (6 bases). Trimming left V 5 bases short and J 5 bases short, with 13 bases between. This CDR3 contains 13 residues. The germline gives CDR1 SQVTM, CDR2 ANQGSEA. This chain's CDR3 is CSVFGGSNNEQFF. The CDR3 region has the DNA TGCAGCGTTTTTGGAGGGTCGAACAATGAGCAGTTCTTC.

Comments on this clonotype: This likely reflects a read error, since a far larger clone is one base away. The genes are TRBV5-3 and TRBJ2-4; maybe TRBD1 (5 bases). TRBV5-3 is identified as an open reading frame with a role that is uncertain. The CDR3 covers 14 residues. DNA for the CDR3: TGTACCAGCAGGCAAGACAGAGCCAAAAACATTCAGTACTTC. Amino acid sequence: CTSRQDRAKNIQYF.

This clonotype occurred many times. This chain connects TRBV11-2 to TRBJ2-7; TRBD2 is a possible D gene (6 bases). CDR3 length: 14 amino acids. V was clipped by 0 bases and J by 4 bases, with 10 bases between them. CDR1 and CDR2 (germline): SGHAT, FQNNGV. The CDR3: CASSLEPGRYEQYF. The CDR3 bases are TGTGCCAGCAGCTTAGAGCCGGGGAGGTACGAGCAGTACTTC.

This clonotype was seen repeatedly, ten times or more. The V gene is TRBV12-3 or TRBV12-4, the J gene TRBJ1-4; D possibly corresponds to TRBD1 (6 bases). The CDR3 consists of 13 residues. The CDR3 sequence: CASGGQGDEKLFF. The DNA for the CDR3 is TGTGCAAGCGGGGGCCAGGGTGATGAAAAACTGTTTTTT.

This clonotype came up many times. The chain has TRBV5-1 and TRBJ2-5; TRBD2 is a possible D gene (6 bases). V was cut by 6 bases and J by 1 base, with 16 bases left in between. The germline V gene has CDR1 SGHRS and CDR2 YFSETQ. The CDR3 has 15 amino acids. The CDR3 loop is CASKMASGFQETQYF. The CDR3 DNA is TGCGCCAGCAAAATGGCGAGCGGGTTCCAAGAGACCCAGTACTTC.

This clonotype was detected ten times or more. The chain uses TRBV12-3 or TRBV12-4 and TRBJ2-7; unclear D gene. Between the trimmed V and J ends, which lost 6 bases and 7 bases, there was a span of 10 bases. The CDR3 has 11 amino acids. This CDR3 is CASSRTREQYF. In DNA, the CDR3 is TGTGCCAGCAGCCGGACGCGAGAGCAGTACTTC.

At least ten counts were recorded for this clonotype. The chain carries TRBV5-1 and TRBJ1-1, with a possible D match to TRBD1 (6 bases). Germline assignment: CDR1 SGHRS and CDR2 YFSETQ. V was cut by 3 bases and J by 4 bases, with 19 bases left in between. This CDR3 region has 16 residues. The CDR3 loop reads CASSSGTGIPGTEAFF. The CDR3 DNA is TGCGCCAGCAGCTCGGGTACAGGGATCCCGGGCACTGAAGCTTTCTTT.